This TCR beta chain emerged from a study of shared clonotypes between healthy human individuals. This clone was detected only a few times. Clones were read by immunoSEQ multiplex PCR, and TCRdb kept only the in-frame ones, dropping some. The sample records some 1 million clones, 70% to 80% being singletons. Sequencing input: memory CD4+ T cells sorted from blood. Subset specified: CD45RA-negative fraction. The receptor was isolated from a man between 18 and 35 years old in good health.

CDR3 region: CSVGLAGGEQFF. CDR3 sequence (DNA): TGCAGCGTTGGACTAGCGGGAGGTGAGCAGTTCTTC. The rearrangement links TRBV29-1 to TRBJ2-1, with 13 bases fitting TRBD2. Germline lookup yields CDR1 SQVTM and CDR2 ANQGSEA. This CDR3 comprises 12 residues. V lost 4 bases to trimming and J lost 9 bases; unmatched junction nucleotides: 0.